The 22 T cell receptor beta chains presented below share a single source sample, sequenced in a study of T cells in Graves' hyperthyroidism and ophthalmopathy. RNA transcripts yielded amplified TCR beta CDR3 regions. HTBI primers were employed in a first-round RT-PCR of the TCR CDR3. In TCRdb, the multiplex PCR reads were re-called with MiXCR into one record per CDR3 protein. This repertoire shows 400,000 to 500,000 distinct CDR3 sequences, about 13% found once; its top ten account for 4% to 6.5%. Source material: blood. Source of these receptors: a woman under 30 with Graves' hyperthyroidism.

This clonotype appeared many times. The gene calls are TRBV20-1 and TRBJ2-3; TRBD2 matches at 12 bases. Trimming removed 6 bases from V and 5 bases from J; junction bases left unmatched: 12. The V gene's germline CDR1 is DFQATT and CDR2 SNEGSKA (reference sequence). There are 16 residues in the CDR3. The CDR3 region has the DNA TGCAGTGCCCACAGCGGGCTAGCGGGAGGGGGAGATACGCAGTATTTT. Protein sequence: CSAHSGLAGGGDTQYF.

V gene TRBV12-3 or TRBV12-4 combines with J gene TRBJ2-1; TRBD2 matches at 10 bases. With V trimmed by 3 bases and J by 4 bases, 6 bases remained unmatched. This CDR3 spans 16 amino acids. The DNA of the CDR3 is TGTGCCAGCAGTTTTGCCAGCGGGAGGGGGTACAATGAGCAGTTCTTC. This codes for CASSFASGRGYNEQFF.

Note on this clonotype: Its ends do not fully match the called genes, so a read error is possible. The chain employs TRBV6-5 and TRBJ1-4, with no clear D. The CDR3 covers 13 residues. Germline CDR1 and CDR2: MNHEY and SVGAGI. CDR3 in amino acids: CDSSFVANEKLFF. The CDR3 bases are TGTGACAGCAGTTTTGTAGCTAATGAAAAACTGTTTTTT.

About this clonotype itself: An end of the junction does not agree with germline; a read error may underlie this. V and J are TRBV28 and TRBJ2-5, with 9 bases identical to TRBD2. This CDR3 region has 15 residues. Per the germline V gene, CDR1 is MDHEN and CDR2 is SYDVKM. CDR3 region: CASLRGGRVQETQYF. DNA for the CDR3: TGCGCCAGCCTCCGGGGCGGGAGGGTCCAAGAGACCCAGTACTTC.

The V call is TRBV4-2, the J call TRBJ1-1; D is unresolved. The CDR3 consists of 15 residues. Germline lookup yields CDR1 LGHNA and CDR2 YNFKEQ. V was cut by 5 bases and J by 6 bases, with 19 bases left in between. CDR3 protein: CASSFSYKTFAEAFF. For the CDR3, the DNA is TGTGCCAGCAGCTTTAGTTACAAAACGTTCGCTGAAGCTTTCTTT.

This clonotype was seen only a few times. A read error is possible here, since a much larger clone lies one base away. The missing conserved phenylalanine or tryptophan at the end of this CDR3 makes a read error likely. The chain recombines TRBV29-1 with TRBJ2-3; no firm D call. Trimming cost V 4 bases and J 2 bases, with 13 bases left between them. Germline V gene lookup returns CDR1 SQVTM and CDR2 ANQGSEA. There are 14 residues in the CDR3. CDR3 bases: TGCAGCGTTGTTAGAGAGGTATTCACAGATACGCAGTATCTT. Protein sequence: CSVVREVFTDTQYL.

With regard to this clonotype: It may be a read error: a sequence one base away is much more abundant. The CDR3 coding sequence is TGTGCCAGCAGTGATGTTAGCGGGGGTACAGGTACGCAGTATTTT. Translating it yields CASSDVSGGTGTQYF. This rearrangement joins TRBV2 to TRBJ2-3, with TRBD2 identical over 9 bases. Germline values: CDR1 SNHLY, CDR2 FYNNEI. This CDR3 has 15 amino acids.

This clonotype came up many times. The CDR3 protein is CASSLAGQPLDTQYF. CDR3 DNA: TGTGCCAGCAGCTTAGCGGGTCAACCCCTGGATACGCAGTATTTT. The chain recombines TRBV7-2 with TRBJ2-3; D ambiguous. Germline CDR1 is SGHTA and CDR2 is FQGNSA. Trimming removed 0 bases from V and 6 bases from J, with 13 bases in between. The CDR3 has 15 residues.

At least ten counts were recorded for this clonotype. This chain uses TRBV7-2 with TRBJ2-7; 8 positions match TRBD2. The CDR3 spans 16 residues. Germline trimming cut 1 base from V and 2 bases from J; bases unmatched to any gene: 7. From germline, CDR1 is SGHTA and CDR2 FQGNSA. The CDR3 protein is CASSLVASGSTYEQYF. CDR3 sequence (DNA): TGTGCCAGCAGCTTAGTTGCTAGCGGGTCAACCTACGAGCAGTACTTC.

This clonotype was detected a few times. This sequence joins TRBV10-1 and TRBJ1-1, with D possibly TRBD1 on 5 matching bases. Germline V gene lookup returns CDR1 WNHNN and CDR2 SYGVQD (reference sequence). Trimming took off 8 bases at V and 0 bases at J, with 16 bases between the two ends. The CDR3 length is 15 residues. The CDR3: CASRLSRGLNTEAFF. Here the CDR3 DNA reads TGCGCCAGCCGCCTCAGTCGGGGACTGAACACTGAAGCTTTCTTT.

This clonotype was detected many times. In DNA, the CDR3 is TGTGCCAGCAGCCCTCAGGGGCGGATCACTGAAGCTTTCTTT. Translated: CASSPQGRITEAFF. This chain connects TRBV7-9 to TRBJ1-1; D is possibly TRBD1 (6 bases). The CDR3 is 14 residues long. Germline V gene lookup returns CDR1 SEHNR and CDR2 FQNEAQ (reference sequence). Trimming pared 5 bases from V and 4 bases from J, leaving 14 bases between.

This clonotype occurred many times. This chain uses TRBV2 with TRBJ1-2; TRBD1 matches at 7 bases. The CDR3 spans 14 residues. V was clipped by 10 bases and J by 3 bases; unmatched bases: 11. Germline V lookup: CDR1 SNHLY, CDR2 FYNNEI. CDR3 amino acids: CATTDRDAHYGYTF. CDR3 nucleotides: TGTGCCACTACCGACAGGGACGCCCACTATGGCTACACCTTC.

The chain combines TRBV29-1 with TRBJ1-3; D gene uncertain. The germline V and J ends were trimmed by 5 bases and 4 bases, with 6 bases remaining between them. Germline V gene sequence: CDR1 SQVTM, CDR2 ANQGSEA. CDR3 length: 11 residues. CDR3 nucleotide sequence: TGCAGCGTTTTACAGGGAAACACCATATATTTT. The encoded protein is CSVLQGNTIYF.

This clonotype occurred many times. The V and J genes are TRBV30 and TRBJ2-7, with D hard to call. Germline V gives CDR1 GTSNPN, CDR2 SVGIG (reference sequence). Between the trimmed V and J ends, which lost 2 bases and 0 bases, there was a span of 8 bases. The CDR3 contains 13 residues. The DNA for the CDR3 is TGTGCCTGGAGTACAGATTTCTCCTACGAGCAGTACTTC. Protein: CAWSTDFSYEQYF.

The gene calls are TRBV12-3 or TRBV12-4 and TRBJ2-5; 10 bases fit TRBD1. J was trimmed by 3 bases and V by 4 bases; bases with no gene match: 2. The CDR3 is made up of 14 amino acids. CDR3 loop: CASSSGQGKETQYF. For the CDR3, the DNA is TGTGCCAGCAGTTCGGGACAGGGGAAAGAGACCCAGTACTTC.

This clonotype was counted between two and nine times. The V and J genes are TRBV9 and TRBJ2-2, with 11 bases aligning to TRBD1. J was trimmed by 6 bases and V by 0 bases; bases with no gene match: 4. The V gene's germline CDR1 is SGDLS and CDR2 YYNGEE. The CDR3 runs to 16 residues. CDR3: CASSVVGQGAAGELFF. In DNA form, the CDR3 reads TGTGCCAGCAGCGTAGTTGGACAGGGGGCGGCCGGGGAGCTGTTTTTT.

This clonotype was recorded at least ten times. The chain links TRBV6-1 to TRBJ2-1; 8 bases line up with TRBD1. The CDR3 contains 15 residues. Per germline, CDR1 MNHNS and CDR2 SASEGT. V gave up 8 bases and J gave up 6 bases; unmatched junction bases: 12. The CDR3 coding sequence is TGTGCCAGCCCATCAGGACAGGGACGGTTCAATGAGCAGTTCTTC. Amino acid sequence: CASPSGQGRFNEQFF.

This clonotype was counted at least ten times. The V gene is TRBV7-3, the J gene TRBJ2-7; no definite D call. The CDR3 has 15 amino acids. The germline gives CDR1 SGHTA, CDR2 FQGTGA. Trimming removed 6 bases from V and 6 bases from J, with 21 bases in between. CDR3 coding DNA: TGTGCCAGCAGATCCGACCGTCGAGCAGGAAGCGAGCAGTACTTC. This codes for CASRSDRRAGSEQYF.

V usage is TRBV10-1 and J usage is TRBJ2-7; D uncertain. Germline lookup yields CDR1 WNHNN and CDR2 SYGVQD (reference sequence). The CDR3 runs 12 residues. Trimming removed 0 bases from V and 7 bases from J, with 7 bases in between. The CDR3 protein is CASSESISEQYF. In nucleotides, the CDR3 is TGCGCCAGCAGTGAGTCGATATCTGAGCAGTACTTC.

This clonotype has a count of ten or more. CDR3: CASSEAETGLYGYTF. For the CDR3, the DNA is TGTGCCAGCAGTGAAGCAGAAACAGGACTGTATGGCTACACCTTC. The chain uses TRBV2 and TRBJ1-2; tentatively, D is TRBD1 (5 bases). Trimming stripped 0 bases from V and 5 bases from J, with 13 bases between. This CDR3 is 15 amino acids long. Per the germline V gene, CDR1 is SNHLY and CDR2 is FYNNEI.

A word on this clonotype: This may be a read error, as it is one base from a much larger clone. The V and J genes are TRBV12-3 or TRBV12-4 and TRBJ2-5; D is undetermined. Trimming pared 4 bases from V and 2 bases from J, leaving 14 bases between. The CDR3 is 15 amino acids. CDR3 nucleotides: TGTGCCAGCAGTTCCCGCCGAGCAGAACAAGAGACCCAGTACTTC. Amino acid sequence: CASSSRRAEQETQYF.

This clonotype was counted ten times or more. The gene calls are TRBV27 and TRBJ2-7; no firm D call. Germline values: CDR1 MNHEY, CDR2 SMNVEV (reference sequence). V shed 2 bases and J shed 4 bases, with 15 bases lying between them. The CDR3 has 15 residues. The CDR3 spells CASSLIDDNKYEQYF. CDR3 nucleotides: TGTGCCAGCAGTTTAATCGATGACAATAAGTACGAGCAGTACTTC.